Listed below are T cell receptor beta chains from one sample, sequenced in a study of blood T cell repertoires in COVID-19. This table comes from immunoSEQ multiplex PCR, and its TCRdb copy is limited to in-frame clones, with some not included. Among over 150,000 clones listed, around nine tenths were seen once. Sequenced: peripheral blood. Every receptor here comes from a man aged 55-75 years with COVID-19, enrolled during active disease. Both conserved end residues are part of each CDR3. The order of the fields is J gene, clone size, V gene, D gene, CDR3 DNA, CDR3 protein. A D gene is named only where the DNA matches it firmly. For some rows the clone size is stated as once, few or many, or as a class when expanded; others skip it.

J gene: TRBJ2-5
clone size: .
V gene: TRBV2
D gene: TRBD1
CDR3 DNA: TGTGCCAGCAGTGATCGGAAGACAGGGTACCAAGAGACCCAGTACTTC
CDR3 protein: CASSDRKTGYQETQYF

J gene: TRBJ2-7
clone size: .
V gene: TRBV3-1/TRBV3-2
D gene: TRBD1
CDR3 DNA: TGTGCCAGCAGCGGGGGGACAGGGAGGGCCTACGAGCAGTACTTC
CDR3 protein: CASSGGTGRAYEQYF

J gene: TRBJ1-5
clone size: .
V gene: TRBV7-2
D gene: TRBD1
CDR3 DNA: TGTGCCAGCAGCACGACAGGGGGTCAGCCCCAGCATTTT
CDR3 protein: CASSTTGGQPQHF

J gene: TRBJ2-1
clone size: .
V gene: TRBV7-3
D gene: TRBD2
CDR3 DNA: TGTGCCAGCAGCCCGGGGGGACTCCCAGCTCTTACAAATGAGCAGTTCTTC
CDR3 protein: CASSPGGLPALTNEQFF

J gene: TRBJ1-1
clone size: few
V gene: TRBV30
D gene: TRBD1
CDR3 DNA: TGTGCCTGGGCGGGACAGGCGAACACTGAAGCTTTCTTT
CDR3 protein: CAWAGQANTEAFF

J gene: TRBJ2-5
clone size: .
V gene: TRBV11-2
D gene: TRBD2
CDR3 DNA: TGTGCCAGCAGCTTAAGCCGGGGGGGACAAGAGACCCAGTACTTC
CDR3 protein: CASSLSRGGQETQYF

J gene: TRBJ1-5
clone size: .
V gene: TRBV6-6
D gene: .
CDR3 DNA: TGTGCCAGCAGTTCCATAACAGACAGGAGCAATCAGCCCCAGCATTTT
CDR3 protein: CASSSITDRSNQPQHF

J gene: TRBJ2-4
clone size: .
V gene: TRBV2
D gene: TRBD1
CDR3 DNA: TGTGCCAGCAGTGTGGACAGGGCGAACCAAAACATTCAGTACTTC
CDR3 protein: CASSVDRANQNIQYF

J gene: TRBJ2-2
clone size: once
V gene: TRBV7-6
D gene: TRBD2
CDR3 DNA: TGTGCCAGCAGATCTGGACTAGCGGGAAACACCGGGGAGCTGTTTTTT
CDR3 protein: CASRSGLAGNTGELFF

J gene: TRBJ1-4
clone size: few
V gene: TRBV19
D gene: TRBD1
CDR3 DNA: TGTGCCAGTAGTAGGACAGGGGATGAAAAACTGTTTTTT
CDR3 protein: CASSRTGDEKLFF

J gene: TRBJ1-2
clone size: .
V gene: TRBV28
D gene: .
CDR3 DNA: TGTGCCAGCAGTTCCCAGGGGCTTGGCTACACCTTC
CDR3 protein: CASSSQGLGYTF

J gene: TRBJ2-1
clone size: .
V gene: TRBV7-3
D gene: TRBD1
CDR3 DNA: TGTGCCAGCAGCTTAACGAACTCCGGGACAGGGGTCGATGAGCAGTTCTTC
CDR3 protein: CASSLTNSGTGVDEQFF

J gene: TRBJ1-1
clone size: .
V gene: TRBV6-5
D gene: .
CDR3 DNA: TGTACCAGCAGTCCCGACGGGAGGAACACTGAAGCTTTCTTT
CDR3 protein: CTSSPDGRNTEAFF

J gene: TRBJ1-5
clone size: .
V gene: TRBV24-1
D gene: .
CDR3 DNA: TGTGCCACCAGTGAAACAGGGTTGGGCAATCAGCCCCAGCATTTT
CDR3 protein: CATSETGLGNQPQHF

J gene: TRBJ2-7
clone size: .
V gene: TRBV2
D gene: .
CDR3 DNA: TGTGCCAGCAGTGAAGCTAGCGGTTACGAGCAGTACTTC
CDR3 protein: CASSEASGYEQYF

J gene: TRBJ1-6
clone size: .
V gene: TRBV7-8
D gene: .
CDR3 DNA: TGTGCCAGCAGCTTAAGAAGCCGGGGGGATTCACCCCTCCACTTT
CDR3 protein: CASSLRSRGDSPLHF

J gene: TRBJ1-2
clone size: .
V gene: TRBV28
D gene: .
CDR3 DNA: TGTGCCAGCAGTCTAAATCCAACCTATGGCTACACCTTC
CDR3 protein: CASSLNPTYGYTF

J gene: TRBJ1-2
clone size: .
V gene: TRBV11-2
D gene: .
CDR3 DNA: TGTGCCAGCAGGGTACCAGGGGTTCACAGACCTGGCTACACCTTC
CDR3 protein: CASRVPGVHRPGYTF

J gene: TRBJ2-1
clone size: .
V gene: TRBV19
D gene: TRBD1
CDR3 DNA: TGTGCCAGTAGTGTGGGGGGACAGGGGCACAATGAGCAGTTCTTC
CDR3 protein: CASSVGGQGHNEQFF

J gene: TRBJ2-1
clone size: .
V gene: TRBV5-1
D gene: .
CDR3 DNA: TGCGCCAGCAGCAAAGGGGTACTGGAGGAGCAGTTCTTC
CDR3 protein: CASSKGVLEEQFF

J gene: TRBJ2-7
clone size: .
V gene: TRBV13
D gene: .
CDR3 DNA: TGTGCCAGCAGCTACGAGGAGACCTACGAGCAGTACTTC
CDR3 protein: CASSYEETYEQYF

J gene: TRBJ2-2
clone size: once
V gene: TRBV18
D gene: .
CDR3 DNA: TGTGCCAGCTCACCCGGCGGCGGCACCGGGGAGCTGTTTTTT
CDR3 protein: CASSPGGGTGELFF

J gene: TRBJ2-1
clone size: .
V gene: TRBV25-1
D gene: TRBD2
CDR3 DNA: TGTGCCAGCAGTCCGGGACTAGCGTATCAGTTCTTC
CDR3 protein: CASSPGLAYQFF

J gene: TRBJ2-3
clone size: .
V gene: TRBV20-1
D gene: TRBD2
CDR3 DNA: TGCAGTGCTAGTGGGGGGGGCACAGATACGCAGTATTTT
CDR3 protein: CSASGGGTDTQYF

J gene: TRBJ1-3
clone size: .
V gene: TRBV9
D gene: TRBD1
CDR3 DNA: TGTGCCAGCAGCGTAGAGGGGGCGGACTCTGGAAACACCATATATTTT
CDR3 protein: CASSVEGADSGNTIYF

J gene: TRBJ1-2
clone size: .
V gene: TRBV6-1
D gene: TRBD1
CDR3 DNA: TGTGCCAGCAGTGAAGCTCGGGGACAGCCTTATGGCTACACCTTC
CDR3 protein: CASSEARGQPYGYTF

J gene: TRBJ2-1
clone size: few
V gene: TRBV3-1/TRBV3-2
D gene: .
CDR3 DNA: TGTGCCAGCACAAGGGGTGAGCAGTTCTTC
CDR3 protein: CASTRGEQFF

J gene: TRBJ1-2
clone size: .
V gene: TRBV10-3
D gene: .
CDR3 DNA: TGTGCCATCAGTGAAGGGGACTATGGCTACACCTTC
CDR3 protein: CAISEGDYGYTF